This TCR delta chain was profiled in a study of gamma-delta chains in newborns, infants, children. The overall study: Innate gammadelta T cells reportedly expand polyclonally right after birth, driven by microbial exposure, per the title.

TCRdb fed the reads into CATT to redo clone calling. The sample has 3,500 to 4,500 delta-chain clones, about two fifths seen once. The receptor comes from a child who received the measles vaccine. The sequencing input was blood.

The CDR3 DNA follows: TGTGCCTGTGACACCGTGCGGACACTAAGACTGGGGGATACCCATCCCGATAAACTCATCTTT. Translation gives CACDTVRTLRLGDTHPDKLIF. This chain uses TRDV2 with TRDJ1, with TRDD3 identical over 12 bases. Germline values: CDR1 GEAIGNYY, CDR2 EKD. The CDR3 totals 21 residues. V lost 0 bases, J lost 3 bases, and 19 bases stayed unmatched.